A selection of T cell receptor beta chains follows, all from one sample in a study of shared clonotypes between healthy human individuals. Using immunoSEQ multiplex PCR, the repertoire was profiled, and TCRdb retains in-frame clones only, with some absent. The sample has millions of clones, about 95% seen once. The source material was naive CD8+ T cells sorted from blood. These receptors came from a young man in good health. Both conserved end residues are part of each CDR3. The D gene is left open where the match is weak.

CDR3nt	CDR3aa	d_gene	v_gene	j_gene
TGTGCCAGCAGTGATTTAGGGGGTTACGAGCAGTACTTC	CASSDLGGYEQYF	-	TRBV6-1	TRBJ2-7
TGTGCCAGCAGTTACAGCGATAATGAAAAACTGTTTTTT	CASSYSDNEKLFF	-	TRBV28	TRBJ1-4
TGCGCCAGCAGCTTGGAGACGGGAGGAAGTGTCGGTGAGCAGTTCTTC	CASSLETGGSVGEQFF	TRBD2	TRBV5-1	TRBJ2-1
TGTGCCAGCAGTTACAGCCCAGGCACAGATACGCAGTATTTT	CASSYSPGTDTQYF	-	TRBV6-5	TRBJ2-3
TGTGCCAGCAGTAGAGGACTAGCGGCCTCCTACGAGCAGTACTTC	CASSRGLAASYEQYF	TRBD2	TRBV27	TRBJ2-7
TGTGCCAGCAGCTTAGCCGGGCGGGGAAGCACAGATACGCAGTATTTT	CASSLAGRGSTDTQYF	-	TRBV7-9	TRBJ2-3
TGTGCCAGCAGCGCCCCGTTGGACAGGGCTCTCTATGGCTACACCTTC	CASSAPLDRALYGYTF	TRBD1	TRBV5-4	TRBJ1-2
TGCGCCAGCAGCTTGGACGGTTCCTACGAGCAGTACTTC	CASSLDGSYEQYF	-	TRBV5-1	TRBJ2-7
TGTGCCAGCGGGACGCCCGGGACAGGGGGCCGGTACGAGCAGTACTTC	CASGTPGTGGRYEQYF	TRBD1	TRBV13	TRBJ2-7
TGTGCCAGCAACGTAGCGGGGGGGCCCAACGAGCAGTACTTC	CASNVAGGPNEQYF	TRBD2	TRBV7-3	TRBJ2-7
TGCGCCAGCAGCCAAATAGGACAGGGGCTTGGCGAGCAGTACTTC	CASSQIGQGLGEQYF	TRBD1	TRBV4-1	TRBJ2-7
TGTGCCAGCGGTGACTCAGGGGGTTGGGGAAACACTGAAGCTTTCTTT	CASGDSGGWGNTEAFF	TRBD1	TRBV28	TRBJ1-1
TGCGCCAGCAGTTGGCCGAGGGCGGGGACAGGTGTCACAGATACGCAGTATTTT	CASSWPRAGTGVTDTQYF	TRBD1	TRBV5-1	TRBJ2-3
TGTGCCAGCAGCCTGGCGGGGGGGACTAACTATGGCTACACCTTC	CASSLAGGTNYGYTF	-	TRBV5-6	TRBJ1-2
TGTGCCAGCAGCGTAGCTGCTTACGGGCCCGGGGAGCTGTTTTTT	CASSVAAYGPGELFF	-	TRBV9	TRBJ2-2
TGTGCCAGCAGCATACAGGGTTACGAGCAGTACTTC	CASSIQGYEQYF	-	TRBV11-2	TRBJ2-7
TGTGCCAGTGGCAGATCCAGCCTCGGGCAGCCCCAGCATTTT	CASGRSSLGQPQHF	-	TRBV19	TRBJ1-5
TGTGCCAGCAGCTTAAACCCGGGCAGCAGCTACGAGCAGTACTTC	CASSLNPGSSYEQYF	-	TRBV11-2	TRBJ2-7
TGTGCCAGCAGCAGTCTGGTCACTGAAGCTTTCTTT	CASSSLVTEAFF	-	TRBV7-6	TRBJ1-1
TGTGCCAGCAGAACCGGACTAGCGGAGTCCTACGAGCAGTACTTC	CASRTGLAESYEQYF	TRBD2	TRBV6-1	TRBJ2-7
TGTGCCAGCAGTTTATCCCCTGACATTGAAAAACTGTTTTTT	CASSLSPDIEKLFF	-	TRBV27	TRBJ1-4
TGTGCCAGCAGCTTGGGGGGACAGGGTAATCAGCCCCAGCATTTT	CASSLGGQGNQPQHF	TRBD1	TRBV5-4	TRBJ1-5
TGTGCCAGCAGCTTGATAACTGGGAACACCGGGGAGCTGTTTTTT	CASSLITGNTGELFF	-	TRBV5-4	TRBJ2-2